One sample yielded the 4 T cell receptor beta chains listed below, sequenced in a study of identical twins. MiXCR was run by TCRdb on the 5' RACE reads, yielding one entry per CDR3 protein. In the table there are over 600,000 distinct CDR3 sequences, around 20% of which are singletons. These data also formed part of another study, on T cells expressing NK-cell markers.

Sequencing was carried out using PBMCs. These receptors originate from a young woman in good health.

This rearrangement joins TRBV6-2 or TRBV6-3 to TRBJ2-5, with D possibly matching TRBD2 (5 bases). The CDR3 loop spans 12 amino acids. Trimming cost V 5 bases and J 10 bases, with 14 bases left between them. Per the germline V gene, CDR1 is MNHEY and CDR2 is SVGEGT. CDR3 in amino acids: CASSPERRGQYF. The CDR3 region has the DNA TGTGCCAGCAGTCCTGAGAGACGGGGCCAGTACTTC.

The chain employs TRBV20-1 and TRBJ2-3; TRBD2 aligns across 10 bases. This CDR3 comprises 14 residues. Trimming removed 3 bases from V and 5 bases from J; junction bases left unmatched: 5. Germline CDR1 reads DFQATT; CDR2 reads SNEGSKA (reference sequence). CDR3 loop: CSASGLAGEDTQYF. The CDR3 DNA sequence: TGCAGTGCTAGTGGGCTAGCGGGAGAAGATACGCAGTATTTT.

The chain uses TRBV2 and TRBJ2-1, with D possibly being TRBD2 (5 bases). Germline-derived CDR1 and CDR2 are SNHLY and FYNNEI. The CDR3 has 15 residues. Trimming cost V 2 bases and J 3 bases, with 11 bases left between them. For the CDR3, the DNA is TGTGCCAGCAGTGAAAGAAGCGGTGGCTACAATGAGCAGTTCTTC. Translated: CASSERSGGYNEQFF.

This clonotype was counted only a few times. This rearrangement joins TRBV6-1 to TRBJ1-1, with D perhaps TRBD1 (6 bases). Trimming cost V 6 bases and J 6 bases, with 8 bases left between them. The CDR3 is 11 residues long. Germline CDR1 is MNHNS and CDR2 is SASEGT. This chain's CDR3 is CASRRGAEAFF. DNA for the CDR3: TGTGCCAGCAGGAGGGGGGCTGAAGCTTTCTTT.